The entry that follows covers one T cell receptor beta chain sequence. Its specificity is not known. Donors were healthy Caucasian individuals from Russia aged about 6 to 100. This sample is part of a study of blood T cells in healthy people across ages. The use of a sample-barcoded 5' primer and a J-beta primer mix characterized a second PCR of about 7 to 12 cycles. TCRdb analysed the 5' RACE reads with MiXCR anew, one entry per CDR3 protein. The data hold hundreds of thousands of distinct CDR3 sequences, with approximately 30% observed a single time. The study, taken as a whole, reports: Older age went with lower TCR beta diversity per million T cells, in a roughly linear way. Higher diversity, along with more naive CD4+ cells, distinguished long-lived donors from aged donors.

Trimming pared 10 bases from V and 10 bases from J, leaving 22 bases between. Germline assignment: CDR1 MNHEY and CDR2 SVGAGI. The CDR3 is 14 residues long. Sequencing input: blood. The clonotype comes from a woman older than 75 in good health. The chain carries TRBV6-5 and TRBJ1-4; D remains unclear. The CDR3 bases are TGTGCCACCTCGACCCCCACAGCGGGGAGAAAACTGTTTTTT. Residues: CATSTPTAGRKLFF.